This T cell receptor beta chain was found in a study of post-analysis software for immune sequencing data (dated by TCRdb to the mid-2010s). In terms of the full investigation: Relapsing-remitting, secondary progressive and progressive-relapsing multiple sclerosis were recorded as disease courses, and subtype annotation was lacking for some patients. A subset of samples was prepared in parallel using single-end sample barcoding, then pooled and co-amplified after Illumina adapter ligation. The multiple sclerosis patient repertoires were compared with approximately 11 previously published healthy control repertoires from donors aged 6 to 25 years. Overall study outcomes, separate from this receptor: Multiple sclerosis patients had significantly lower normalized Chao1 diversity than controls, a result that suggests substantial peripheral T-cell clonal expansion. When samples were clustered directly using the F measure, samples prepared in the same batch co-clustered strongly, which prompted a batch-effect correction. The multiple sclerosis patient group was slightly younger than the control group.

Regarding this clonotype: Its antigen remains unidentified. Base qualities are not provided; no much larger clone lies one nucleotide away.

Libraries came from PCR. The sequencer listed for this sample is Illumina HiSeq 2500. To reduce PCR and sequencing biases, unique molecular identifiers were incorporated into the TCR beta cDNA libraries. Every 1 to 10 million input T cells yielded about 500,000 cDNA molecules, meaning each molecule approximated one T cell. The same protocol used for the earlier healthy control dataset was applied to prepare and sequence the patient libraries. Samples belonging to the same batch were prepared together, multiplexed and sequenced on a shared HiSeq lane. As for the authors' bioinformatics: MIGEC handled the raw barcoded reads, throwing out single-read molecular identifier groups before consensus assembly and CDR3 extraction. VDJtools was used for post-analysis of the clonotype tables, and diversity was normalized by down-sampling every dataset to the size of the smallest sample. Repertoire overlap clustering matched CDR3 amino acid but not nucleotide sequences to correct batch-related cross-sample contamination. TCRdb trimmed the raw reads at Q25, called clones with MiXCR and kept productive beta chains. Every CDR3 protein is listed once, alongside the most common genes and DNA of its rows. The V and J calls come from TCRdb's annotation, not from the publication. Recorded for this sample are 700,000 to 900,000 distinct CDR3 sequences; around 46% of them occurred a single time. The biggest ten clones account for approximately 4.4% of the sample.

To demonstrate the VDJtools post-analysis software, the study profiled TCR beta repertoires from the peripheral blood of 13 young patients with multiple sclerosis. The multiple sclerosis patients were children and adolescents ranging in age from roughly 6 to 15 years. The clonotype comes from a girl between 5 and 17 years old with multiple sclerosis. Material for sequencing was blood.

The CDR3 sequence is CAIDAGSSYNEQFF. The DNA sequence is TGTGCCATCGATGCCGGCAGCTCCTACAATGAGCAGTTCTTC. The chain is assembled from TRBV10-3 and TRBJ2-1, with the identity of the D gene unclear. There are 14 amino acids in the CDR3, from cysteine to phenylalanine inclusive. The only DNA kept is the CDR3, 42 bases in frame from the first base. V lost 8 bases and J lost 0 bases; the stretch between them is 11 bases long. Reading the germline V gene gives CDR1 ENHRY and CDR2 SYGVKD.